This is a list of T cell receptor beta chains from one sample in a study of identical twins. One entry per CDR3 protein, called by TCRdb with MiXCR from the 5' RACE reads. The sample lists approximately 500,000 distinct CDR3 sequences; roughly 15% were seen once. The same data also went into a second study, on yellow fever vaccine responses in identical twins.

Sequenced input: CD4+ T cells sorted from blood. These receptors originate from a woman aged 18-29 years in good health. CDR3s include the opening cysteine and the closing phenylalanine or tryptophan. Each record gives: D gene, V gene, J gene, clone size, CDR3 protein, CDR3 DNA. A D gene is named only where the DNA matches it firmly. Clone sizes are given selectively: once, few, many, or a class where the clone is expanded.

.	TRBV3-1	TRBJ2-3	few	CASSPSLLGTQYF	TGTGCCAGCAGCCCGTCCCTCCTAGGGACGCAGTATTTT
TRBD1	TRBV6-1	TRBJ2-3	few	CASSVGTGTDTQYF	TGTGCCAGCAGTGTCGGGACAGGCACAGATACGCAGTATTTT
.	TRBV6-1	TRBJ1-5	few	CASSKHGREVRQPQHF	TGTGCCAGCAGCAAACACGGCAGGGAGGTTCGTCAGCCCCAGCATTTT
TRBD1	TRBV24-1	TRBJ2-6	.	CATIDPQGAGANVLTF	TGTGCCACCATTGATCCCCAGGGGGCTGGGGCCAACGTCCTGACTTTC
TRBD1	TRBV2	TRBJ2-3	.	CASSSRTGVADTQYF	TGTGCCAGCAGTTCCCGGACAGGGGTAGCAGATACGCAGTATTTT
TRBD1	TRBV12-3/TRBV12-4	TRBJ1-2	few	CASSQTGGLNYGYTF	TGTGCCAGCAGTCAGACAGGGGGCTTGAACTATGGCTACACCTTC
.	TRBV7-8	TRBJ1-2	few	CASSLPSAGTTGYTF	TGTGCCAGCAGCTTACCTTCCGCAGGGACTACGGGCTACACCTTC
TRBD2	TRBV7-2	TRBJ2-1	many	CASSFGDYTSNEQFF	TGTGCCAGCAGCTTCGGGGACTACACATCGAATGAGCAGTTCTTC
.	TRBV5-6	TRBJ2-7	few	CASSLWGSYEQYF	TGTGCCAGCAGCTTGTGGGGTTCCTACGAGCAGTACTTC
.	TRBV6-1	TRBJ1-1	.	CASRKDRGGTEAFF	TGTGCCAGCAGGAAAGACAGAGGGGGCACTGAAGCTTTCTTT
.	TRBV12-3/TRBV12-4	TRBJ2-7	few	CASSSRDSRRVYEQYF	TGTGCCAGCAGTTCTCGGGACTCCCGTAGGGTGTACGAGCAGTACTTC
TRBD1	TRBV5-1	TRBJ2-1	.	CASSSRTGPIAYNEQFF	TGCGCCAGCAGCTCCCGGACAGGGCCGATAGCCTACAATGAGCAGTTCTTC
.	TRBV5-6	TRBJ1-1	few	CASSWDYDGRTEAFF	TGTGCCAGCAGCTGGGACTACGACGGTCGGACTGAAGCTTTCTTT
TRBD1	TRBV27	TRBJ2-5	.	CASSPPTGGRETQYF	TGTGCCAGCAGTCCACCGACAGGGGGGAGGGAGACCCAGTACTTC
.	TRBV6-1	TRBJ2-7	few	CASTEAYGRPEQYF	TGTGCCAGCACCGAGGCCTACGGGCGGCCCGAGCAGTACTTC
TRBD1	TRBV20-1	TRBJ1-2	.	CSASDRGLLSYGYTF	TGCAGTGCTAGTGACAGGGGGCTGTTGAGCTATGGCTACACCTTC
.	TRBV7-9	TRBJ2-2	.	CASSLLEVVTGELFF	TGTGCCAGCAGCTTACTTGAAGTGGTCACCGGGGAGCTGTTTTTT